A single T cell receptor beta chain is shown here with its context. The antigen remains undetermined. This sample was included in a study of cytotoxic CD8 clonotypes in ibrutinib-treated CLL. Overall study context: Included were approximately ten relapsed/refractory and 15 treatment-naive patients, of whom 17 to 18 were IGHV unmutated. Median treatment time before response sampling was 12 months, range 6 to 36.

The protocol was immunoSEQ multiplex PCR, while the TCRdb copy is restricted to in-frame clones and leaves out a portion. The data hold about 140,000 clones, with more than 70% observed a single time. Findings of the study overall: Having risen at ibrutinib response, clonality had fallen back toward baseline by progression.

The germline V and J ends were trimmed by 2 bases and 4 bases, with 13 bases remaining between them. The CDR3 spans 16 residues. Germline V gene sequence: CDR1 SGHDT, CDR2 YYEEEE. This receptor was taken from a human donor with chronic lymphocytic leukemia. The starting material was PBMCs, obtained after 36 months of ibrutinib treatment. The V call is TRBV5-6, the J call TRBJ2-6; D uncertain. In nucleotides, the CDR3 is TGTGCCAGCAGCTTTTACGCCGGTACCGGGGCCAACGTCCTGACTTTC. Encoded protein: CASSFYAGTGANVLTF. The complete variable domain, with remaining parts taken from reference TRBV5-6 and TRBJ2-6, reads DAGVTQSPTHLIKTRGQQVTLRCSPKSGHDTVSWYQQALGQGPQFIFQYYEEEERQRGNFPDRFSGHQFPNYSSELNVNALLLGDSALYLCASSFYAGTGANVLTFGAGSRLTVL.